One and the same sample provided the 21 T cell receptor beta chains below, sequenced in a study of T-cell reconstitution after alpha-beta-depleted transplantation in children. Preparation of the TCRbeta library used unique molecular identifiers. TCRdb itself ran the PCR reads through MiXCR, one entry per CDR3 protein. The sample holds over 200,000 distinct CDR3 sequences, approximately 17% seen once. Sequences were derived from PBMCs, mostly from graft donor cells, sampled 360 days after TCRalphabeta/CD19-depleted stem cell transplant. The origin of the receptors is a male patient between 2 and 15 years old who had a stem cell transplant for acute lymphoblastic leukemia, so the T cells may come from the graft donor.

The chain joins TRBV14 to TRBJ2-7, with unresolved D. V was clipped by 5 bases and J by 7 bases, with 21 bases between them. The CDR3 contains 15 residues. Germline V gene data show CDR1 as SGHDN and CDR2 as FVKESK. The CDR3 sequence is CASSLQITGYGEQYF. The CDR3 DNA reads as TGTGCCAGCAGCTTACAGATTACCGGATACGGAGAGCAGTACTTC.

The chain uses TRBV28 and TRBJ2-7; 12 bases map to TRBD1. V lost 4 bases to trimming and J lost 5 bases; unmatched junction nucleotides: 9. Per germline, CDR1 MDHEN and CDR2 SYDVKM. CDR3 length: 16 amino acids. The CDR3 loop is CASSSQWDRGQDEQYF. The CDR3, as DNA: TGTGCCAGCAGTTCGCAATGGGACAGGGGGCAAGACGAGCAGTACTTC.

The V gene is TRBV20-1, the J gene TRBJ1-1; TRBD1 is a possible D gene (6 bases). CDR1 DFQATT and CDR2 SNEGSKA come from the germline V gene (reference sequence). This CDR3 has 14 amino acids. V shed 6 bases and J shed 0 bases, with 14 bases lying between them. CDR3 sequence: CSAAQGQMNTEAFF. The CDR3 nucleotides read TGCAGTGCAGCACAAGGACAGATGAACACTGAAGCTTTCTTT.

This clonotype was seen more than once but under ten times. The chain is built from TRBV7-8 and TRBJ2-3; TRBD2 is a possible D gene (6 bases). There are 14 residues in the CDR3. The V and J ends lost 0 bases and 6 bases respectively, with 10 bases between them. Per germline, CDR1 SGHVS and CDR2 FQNEAQ. The CDR3 region is CASSLAPRGDTQYF. In DNA form, the CDR3 reads TGTGCCAGCAGCTTAGCGCCGCGGGGTGATACGCAGTATTTT.

This rearrangement joins TRBV6-6 to TRBJ2-2, with D unclear. The CDR3 is 13 residues long. CDR1 MNHNY and CDR2 SVGAGI come from the germline V gene (reference sequence). Trimming took 6 bases from V and 3 from J, leaving 8 bases between them. The CDR3 DNA sequence: TGTGCCAGCAGCTACCTCGACACCGGGGAGCTGTTTTTT. This sequence encodes CASSYLDTGELFF.

At least ten counts were recorded for this clonotype. This chain joins TRBV10-3 and TRBJ1-2, with D hard to call. CDR3 length equals 14 residues. V was trimmed by 2 bases and J by 0 bases, leaving 7 bases between them. The germline CDR1 and CDR2 sequences are ENHRY and SYGVKD. The chain's CDR3 is CAISEGLTNYGYTF. As DNA, the CDR3 is TGTGCCATCAGTGAGGGACTAACTAACTATGGCTACACCTTC.

The sample holds a few counts of this clonotype. The rearrangement uses TRBV7-8 and TRBJ2-2; the D gene is possibly TRBD1 (6 bases). Between the trimmed V and J ends, which lost 4 bases and 4 bases, there was a span of 13 bases. The CDR3 loop spans 15 amino acids. Germline CDR1 and CDR2: SGHVS and FQNEAQ. The CDR3 reads CASSSRGAGTGELFF. In DNA form, the CDR3 reads TGTGCCAGCAGCTCCAGGGGCGCCGGCACCGGGGAGCTGTTTTTT.

The chain is built from TRBV10-3 and TRBJ2-7; TRBD1 matches at 9 bases. CDR3 length: 14 residues. Unmatched junction bases numbered 4, after V lost 2 bases and J lost 5 bases. Germline CDR1 and CDR2: ENHRY and SYGVKD. The CDR3 here is CAISEGQGTNEQYF. CDR3 coding DNA: TGTGCCATCAGTGAGGGACAGGGGACCAACGAGCAGTACTTC.

The chain joins TRBV5-1 to TRBJ2-3; D is uncertain. Between the trimmed V and J ends, which lost 1 base and 2 bases, there was a span of 8 bases. CDR1 SGHRS and CDR2 YFSETQ come from the germline V gene. The CDR3 has 14 amino acids. The CDR3 DNA sequence: TGCGCCAGCAGCTTGAGGACCTCCACAGATACGCAGTATTTT. The encoded protein is CASSLRTSTDTQYF.

This clonotype has just a few counts. The chain links TRBV5-1 to TRBJ2-3, with TRBD2 as a possible D gene (5 bases). Germline CDR1 is SGHRS and CDR2 is YFSETQ. V lost 0 bases to trimming and J lost 3 bases, with 20 bases between them. The CDR3 covers 18 residues. DNA for the CDR3: TGCGCCAGCAGCTTGGTCCCATGGAGGCAGCAGAAGACAGATACGCAGTATTTT. It translates to CASSLVPWRQQKTDTQYF. The full variable domain, in which reference TRBV5-1 and TRBJ2-3 provide the parts outside the CDR3, is KAGVTQTPRYLIKTRGQQVTLSCSPISGHRSVSWYQQTPGQGLQFLFEYFSETQRNKGNFPGRFSGRQFSNSRSEMNVSTLELGDSALYLCASSLVPWRQQKTDTQYFGPGTRLTVL.

This clonotype was seen at least ten times. The chain has TRBV15 and TRBJ2-2, with 9 bases lining up with TRBD1. CDR1 is LNHNV, CDR2 YYDKDF, per germline (reference sequence). The CDR3 covers 15 residues. The J segment lost 4 bases and the V segment lost 5 bases, leaving 5 bases of the junction unmatched. The CDR3 loop is CATSQTGGFTGELFF. CDR3 nucleotide sequence: TGTGCCACCAGCCAGACAGGGGGGTTCACCGGGGAGCTGTTTTTT.

This chain connects TRBV5-1 to TRBJ2-1; a weak D match, TRBD1 (6 bases). The CDR3 runs to 16 residues. Germline assignment: CDR1 SGHRS and CDR2 YFSETQ. Trimming stripped 2 bases from V and 2 bases from J, with 14 bases between. The CDR3 region is CASSFGSGQPYNEQFF. The CDR3 DNA is TGCGCCAGCAGCTTTGGTTCCGGACAGCCCTACAATGAGCAGTTCTTC.

The rearrangement links TRBV6-1 to TRBJ1-1; TRBD1 is a possible D gene (6 bases). Trimming cost V 7 bases and J 9 bases, with 12 bases left between them. Germline loops: CDR1 MNHNS, CDR2 SASEGT. CDR3 length: 11 residues. The CDR3 DNA reads TGTGCCAGCATCTTGGACAGAAAAGCTTTCTTT. Its protein is CASILDRKAFF.

This clonotype showed up many times. This chain uses TRBV7-2 with TRBJ2-3; tentatively, D is TRBD1 (6 bases). Germline CDR1 SGHTA, CDR2 FQGNSA. The CDR3 runs 16 residues. Between the trimmed V and J ends, which lost 5 bases and 5 bases, there was a span of 20 bases. The CDR3: CASSISQGGFGDTQYF. CDR3 sequence (DNA): TGTGCCAGCAGCATATCTCAAGGGGGATTCGGAGATACGCAGTATTTT. Based on the CDR3 plus reference TRBV7-2 and TRBJ2-3, the full variable domain is GAGVSQSPSNKVTEKGKDVELRCDPISGHTALYWYRQSLGQGLEFLIYFQGNSAPDKSGLPSDRFSAERTGGSVSTLTIQRTQQEDSAVYLCASSISQGGFGDTQYFGPGTRLTVL.

This clonotype has a handful of counts. CDR3 amino acids: CASSLEALNTEAFF. The CDR3 bases are TGCGCCAGCAGCTTGGAGGCACTGAACACTGAAGCTTTCTTT. The chain employs TRBV5-1 and TRBJ1-1, with D unclear. This CDR3 spans 14 amino acids. Trimming cost V 0 bases and J 0 bases, with 6 bases left between them. Germline-derived CDR1 and CDR2 are SGHRS and YFSETQ.

This clonotype was seen a handful of times. The rearrangement uses TRBV30 and TRBJ2-7; tentatively, D is TRBD1 (5 bases). Germline assignment: CDR1 GTSNPN and CDR2 SVGIG (reference sequence). This CDR3 has 16 amino acids. Trimming removed 1 base at V and 2 bases at J, with 18 bases between. CDR3 in amino acids: CAWSDPFDRFTYEQYF. The CDR3 region has the DNA TGTGCCTGGAGTGACCCTTTCGACAGATTTACCTACGAGCAGTACTTC.

This clonotype was recorded a few times. The CDR3 DNA reads TGTGCCAGCAGTTCGGGCGGGACAGGGCCCACTGAAGCTTTCTTT. This gives the protein CASSSGGTGPTEAFF. J is TRBJ1-1 and V is TRBV12-3 or TRBV12-4; TRBD1 matches 9 bases. V shed 4 bases and J 4 bases; nucleotides not matched to a gene: 7. The CDR3 length is 15 residues.

This clonotype has more than one count but fewer than ten. J is TRBJ2-7 and V is TRBV5-4, with 12 bases that match TRBD2. The V gene end was trimmed by 4 bases and the J gene end by 2 bases; junction bases not matched to a gene: 4. The CDR3 consists of 15 residues. CDR1 is SGHNT and CDR2 is YYREEE in the germline V gene (reference sequence). CDR3 in amino acids: CASSVTSGSAYEQYF. CDR3 sequence (DNA): TGTGCCAGCAGCGTGACTAGCGGGAGTGCCTACGAGCAGTACTTC. Based on the CDR3 plus reference TRBV5-4 and TRBJ2-7, the full variable domain is ETGVTQSPTHLIKTRGQQVTLRCSSQSGHNTVSWYQQALGQGPQFIFQYYREEENGRGNFPPRFSGLQFPNYSSELNVNALELDDSALYLCASSVTSGSAYEQYFGPGTRLTVT.

This clonotype was detected many times. The chain has TRBV20-1 and TRBJ2-6, with D perhaps TRBD2 (7 bases). Trimming pared 4 bases from V and 2 bases from J, leaving 21 bases between. Germline V gene lookup returns CDR1 DFQATT and CDR2 SNEGSKA (reference sequence). This CDR3 has 18 amino acids. In DNA form, the CDR3 reads TGCAGTGCTAACCCCCCTCGGGGGGCAGCTCCTGGGGCCAACGTCCTGACTTTC. Translated: CSANPPRGAAPGANVLTF.

The chain is built from TRBV27 and TRBJ2-3; D is unresolved. The CDR3 has 13 residues. CDR1 MNHEY and CDR2 SMNVEV come from the germline V gene (reference sequence). V was trimmed by 3 bases and J by 5 bases, leaving 9 bases between them. The CDR3 DNA reads TGTGCCAGCAGTTTGCAGGCTGGAGATACGCAGTATTTT. Its translation: CASSLQAGDTQYF.

This chain connects TRBV6-5 to TRBJ2-7, with a weak D call TRBD1 (5 bases). Germline V gene sequence: CDR1 MNHEY, CDR2 SVGAGI. The V end lost 3 bases, the J end lost 3 bases, and 9 bases lay between the germline ends. The length of the CDR3 is 13 residues. The CDR3 DNA follows: TGTGCCAGCAGTTATTCCGACAGCTACGAGCAGTACTTC. Residues: CASSYSDSYEQYF.